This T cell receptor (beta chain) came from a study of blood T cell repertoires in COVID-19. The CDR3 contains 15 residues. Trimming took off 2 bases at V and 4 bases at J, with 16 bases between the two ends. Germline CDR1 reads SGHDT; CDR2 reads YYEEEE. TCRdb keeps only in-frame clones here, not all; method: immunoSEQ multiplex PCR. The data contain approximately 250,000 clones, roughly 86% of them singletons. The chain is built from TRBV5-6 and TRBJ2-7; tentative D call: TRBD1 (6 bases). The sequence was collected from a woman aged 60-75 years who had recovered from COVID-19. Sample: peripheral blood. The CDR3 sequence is CASSFGRDTYYEQYF. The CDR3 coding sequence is TGTGCCAGCAGCTTCGGTCGGGACACCTATTACGAGCAGTACTTC.